This passage covers 13 T cell receptor beta chains from one sample sequenced in a study of beta chain features in type 1 diabetes. Every isolated RNA sample was fully reverse transcribed, so sequencing captured expressed TCRB transcripts. Libraries were prepared by immunoSEQ multiplex PCR; TCRdb keeps only in-frame clonotypes and omits some of them. The sample includes 130,000 or so clones, less than 10% of them seen just once. The sample was central memory CD4+ T cells from blood. The receptors were sampled from a woman aged 40 to 50 in good health.

This chain joins TRBV7-2 and TRBJ2-3, with 9 bases identical to TRBD1. J gave up 8 bases and V 4 bases, and 10 bases lay outside the gene matches. Germline V gene sequence: CDR1 SGHTA, CDR2 FQGNSA. The CDR3 contains 15 residues. CDR3 sequence reads: CASSSEGQGWSTQYF. The DNA for the CDR3 is TGTGCCAGCAGCTCGGAGGGACAGGGATGGAGTACGCAGTATTTT.

The rearrangement joins TRBV7-2 to TRBJ1-1; D remains ambiguous. Looked up from germline, CDR1 is SGHTA and CDR2 is FQGNSA. Trimming took off 5 bases at V and 0 bases at J, with 13 bases between the two ends. The CDR3 covers 15 residues. CDR3 in amino acids: CASSPSVHMNTEAFF. In DNA, the CDR3 is TGTGCCAGCAGCCCCTCAGTGCACATGAACACTGAAGCTTTCTTT.

This sequence joins TRBV27 and TRBJ2-5; unclear D gene. Germline assignment: CDR1 MNHEY and CDR2 SMNVEV (reference sequence). This CDR3 is 11 amino acids long. Between the trimmed V and J ends, which lost 2 bases and 6 bases, there was a span of 4 bases. The CDR3 DNA is TGTGCCAGCAGTTTAGGGCAGACCCAGTACTTC. It specifies CASSLGQTQYF.

The chain links TRBV18 to TRBJ1-6; no clear D. Germline assignment: CDR1 KGHSH and CDR2 LQKENI. V was shortened by 3 bases and J by 12 bases, with 15 bases between the two germline ends. The length of the CDR3 is 14 residues. CDR3 coding DNA: TGTGCCAGCTCACCTTCCGGAGGTGAGCTACCCCTCCACTTT. This codes for CASSPSGGELPLHF. The full variable domain, its missing parts supplied by reference TRBV18 and TRBJ1-6, is NAGVMQNPRHLVRRRGQEARLRCSPMKGHSHVYWYRQLPEEGLKFMVYLQKENIIDESGMPKERFSAEFPKEGPSILRIQQVVRGDSAAYFCASSPSGGELPLHFGNGTRLTVT.

This clone appeared a few times. V gene TRBV20-1 combines with J gene TRBJ1-1, with a tentative D call TRBD1 (5 bases). The CDR3 extends over 11 amino acids. V lost 1 base and J lost 7, with 7 bases in between. Looked up from germline, CDR1 is DFQATT and CDR2 is SNEGSKA (reference sequence). The CDR3 DNA is TGCAGTGCTAGAGCCGACAGTGAAGCTTTCTTT. Translating it yields CSARADSEAFF.

This rearrangement joins TRBV11-2 to TRBJ2-5, with D maybe TRBD1 (6 bases). Germline V gene lookup returns CDR1 SGHAT and CDR2 FQNNGV. The V end lost 4 bases, the J end lost 5 bases, and 14 bases lay between the germline ends. The CDR3 runs 14 residues. The CDR3 nucleotides read TGTGCCAGCAGCTCAGGGGCCTCGAGGGAGACCCAGTACTTC. Translated: CASSSGASRETQYF.

The chain employs TRBV4-3 and TRBJ2-1; 12 positions agree with TRBD2. From germline, CDR1 is LGHNA and CDR2 YSLEER. J lost 1 base, V lost 1 base, and 8 bases had no gene match. This CDR3 has 19 amino acids. The CDR3 sequence is CASSQGGASGGVSYNEQFF. The CDR3 nucleotides are TGCGCCAGCAGCCAAGGTGGGGCTAGCGGGGGGGTTTCCTACAATGAGCAGTTCTTC.

This clone has ten or more counts. The CDR3 here is CSFRGGETQYF. In nucleotides, the CDR3 is TGCAGCTTCAGGGGAGGGGAGACCCAGTACTTC. V gene TRBV29-1 combines with J gene TRBJ2-5; possible D gene TRBD2, 7 bases. CDR3 length: 11 residues. V was shortened by 8 bases and J by 5 bases, with 12 bases between the two germline ends. From germline, CDR1 is SQVTM and CDR2 ANQGSEA.

The rearrangement links TRBV9 to TRBJ2-5; 11 nucleotides line up with TRBD2. V gave up 0 bases and J gave up 4 bases; unmatched junction bases: 2. This CDR3 spans 15 amino acids. Germline loops: CDR1 SGDLS, CDR2 YYNGEE. The DNA of the CDR3 is TGTGCCAGCAGCGTAGGTAGCGGGGGGGCAGAGACCCAGTACTTC. Its translation: CASSVGSGGAETQYF. Full variable domain (missing parts from reference TRBV9 and TRBJ2-5): DSGVTQTPKHLITATGQRVTLRCSPRSGDLSVYWYQQSLDQGLQFLIQYYNGEERAKGNILERFSAQQFPDLHSELNLSSLELGDSALYFCASSVGSGGAETQYFGPGTRLLVL.

The chain carries TRBV19 and TRBJ2-1, with D possibly TRBD2 on 7 matching bases. CDR3 length equals 15 residues. The V end lost 10 bases, the J end lost 5 bases, and 21 bases lay between the germline ends. In germline, CDR1 is LNHDA, CDR2 SQIVND (reference sequence). The CDR3 protein is CATYPGGGHDNEQFF. CDR3 nucleotides: TGTGCCACTTACCCGGGCGGGGGCCACGACAATGAGCAGTTCTTC.

The chain recombines TRBV9 with TRBJ2-1; 10 bases map to TRBD2. The CDR3 consists of 15 residues. CDR1 is SGDLS and CDR2 is YYNGEE in the germline V gene. Trimming cost V 2 bases and J 10 bases; bases outside gene matches: 9. The CDR3 loop is CASSVGTSVSREQFF. The CDR3 region has the DNA TGTGCCAGCAGCGTGGGGACTAGCGTCTCCCGGGAGCAGTTCTTC.

A remark on this clone: The sample has other DNA sequences that encode this CDR3 too. This chain uses TRBV18 with TRBJ2-7; D perhaps matches TRBD1 (7 bases). Trimming took off 1 base at V and 3 bases at J, with 13 bases between the two ends. This CDR3 has 15 amino acids. Germline lookup yields CDR1 KGHSH and CDR2 LQKENI. The CDR3 protein is CASSPRQGGDYEQYF. DNA for the CDR3: TGTGCCAGCTCACCACGCCAGGGGGGAGACTACGAGCAGTACTTC.

This clone was detected only a few times. The rearrangement joins TRBV9 to TRBJ2-5; TRBD2 matches at 9 bases. In germline, CDR1 is SGDLS, CDR2 YYNGEE. The V segment lost 0 bases and the J segment 5 bases; nucleotides outside the gene matches: 5. The CDR3 sequence is 15 residues long. The DNA for the CDR3 is TGTGCCAGCAGCGTAGCTAGCGGGGTCGGGGAGACCCAGTACTTC. Its translation is CASSVASGVGETQYF.